This note documents a single T cell receptor beta chain sequence. Its antigen is undetermined. This record belongs to a study of OX40 agonist ivuxolimab in advanced cancers. Measured with immunoSEQ multiplex PCR; TCRdb has only the in-frame clones, and not every one. The sample lists tens of thousands of clones; about 80% were seen once. The CDR3 spans 14 residues. V was cut by 7 bases and J by 2 bases, with 14 bases left in between. The germline gives CDR1 MNHEY, CDR2 SMNVEV (reference sequence). Overall study findings and caveats: Certain nonresponders likewise exhibited a low normalized T-cell clonal expansion. CD8+ T cells showed, on average, more clonal expansion than CD4+ cells.

The starting material was CD4+ or CD8+ T cells sorted from blood, obtained in a trial of the OX40 agonist ivuxolimab. J is TRBJ1-1 and V is TRBV27, with D hard to call. The origin of this receptor is an adult with an advanced solid tumor such as melanoma, head and neck, liver or kidney cancer. Here the CDR3 DNA reads TGTGCCAGCAACTCGAATTGGGGAAACACTGAAGCTTTCTTT. This gives the protein CASNSNWGNTEAFF.